Below, 14 T cell receptor beta chains from the same sample are listed, as sequenced in a study of regulatory T cells in long-lasting Graves disease. Investigators prepared the TCR beta libraries by applying iRepertoire HTBI primers and Arm-PCR of CDR3 regions. TCRdb used MiXCR to reprocess the multiplex PCR reads, holding one entry per CDR3 protein. The sample holds 680,000 or so distinct CDR3 sequences; roughly 15% are singletons and the top ten take about 20%. Time point in this sample: newly diagnosed GD, antithyroid drugs for less than 3 months. Making the TCR library involved RNA that had been extracted from PBMCs. Separately, the same data were catalogued under a study of T cells in Graves' hyperthyroidism and ophthalmopathy.

Sample: peripheral blood mononuclear cells (PBMCs), taken at new diagnosis, from a patient treated with antithyroid drugs. Receptors were obtained from a woman in her 30s with Graves disease.

This clonotype was picked up many times. The chain employs TRBV20-1 and TRBJ1-1; TRBD1 might be the D (5 bases). Trimming left V 3 bases short and J 5 bases short, with 13 bases between. The CDR3 extends over 13 amino acids. Germline CDR1 and CDR2: DFQATT and SNEGSKA (reference sequence). As DNA, the CDR3 is TGCAGTGCTAGGGGGGACCGTTGGACTGAAGCTTTCTTT. Its translation is CSARGDRWTEAFF.

This clonotype appeared a few times. V gene TRBV19 combines with J gene TRBJ2-7; D not certain. Deletions cut 0 bases from V and 0 bases from J, with 3 bases between. The CDR3 is 13 residues long. The germline V gene has CDR1 LNHDA and CDR2 SQIVND (reference sequence). DNA of the CDR3: TGTGCCAGTAGTATAGAGGGCTCCTACGAGCAGTACTTC. Translating gives CASSIEGSYEQYF. The variable domain in full, completed from reference TRBV19 and TRBJ2-7, reads DGGITQSPKYLFRKEGQNVTLSCEQNLNHDAMYWYRQDPGQGLRLIYYSQIVNDFQKGDIAEGYSVSREKKESFPLTVTSAQKNPTAFYLCASSIEGSYEQYFGPGTRLTVT.

This clonotype has just a few counts. The J gene is TRBJ1-1, the V gene TRBV11-2; no definite D call. CDR1 and CDR2 from the germline V gene are SGHAT and FQNNGV. V was pared by 2 bases and J by 3 bases, with 13 bases between. The CDR3 covers 15 residues. Here the CDR3 DNA reads TGTGCCAGCAGCTTAAATGCAGGACCGGACACTGAAGCTTTCTTT. Its translation: CASSLNAGPDTEAFF. The full variable domain, rest sourced from reference TRBV11-2 and TRBJ1-1, is EAGVAQSPRYKIIEKRQSVAFWCNPISGHATLYWYQQILGQGPKLLIQFQNNGVVDDSQLPKDRFSAERLKGVDSTLKIQPAKLEDSAVYLCASSLNAGPDTEAFFGQGTRLTVV.

This clonotype was detected a few times. The chain joins TRBV6-1 to TRBJ2-7; D not resolved. Trimming cost V 3 bases and J 0 bases, with 12 bases left between them. This CDR3 comprises 15 residues. Germline V gives CDR1 MNHNS, CDR2 SASEGT. CDR3 sequence: CASSEDRTFSYEQYF. DNA for the CDR3: TGTGCCAGCAGTGAGGATCGAACCTTCTCCTACGAGCAGTACTTC.

This clonotype was picked up a small number of times. The chain combines TRBV18 with TRBJ1-4; TRBD1 might be the D (5 bases). The V gene's germline CDR1 is KGHSH and CDR2 LQKENI. This CDR3 has 15 residues. Trimming removed 4 bases from V and 1 base from J, with 10 bases in between. CDR3 sequence: CASSRTIQTNEKLFF. The CDR3 bases are TGTGCCAGCTCACGGACAATCCAAACTAATGAAAAACTGTTTTTT. The whole variable domain, filled in from reference TRBV18 and TRBJ1-4, reads NAGVMQNPRHLVRRRGQEARLRCSPMKGHSHVYWYRQLPEEGLKFMVYLQKENIIDESGMPKERFSAEFPKEGPSILRIQQVVRGDSAAYFCASSRTIQTNEKLFFGSGTQLSVL.

The chain couples TRBV10-1 to TRBJ1-4, with 9 bases identical to TRBD1. The CDR3 runs to 18 residues. The ends lost 6 bases at V and 4 bases at J; junction bases unmatched: 15. Germline CDR1 is WNHNN and CDR2 is SYGVQD (reference sequence). The CDR3 spells CASSLQRDREGDNEKLFF. The CDR3 DNA follows: TGCGCCAGCAGCCTACAAAGGGACAGGGAGGGGGATAATGAAAAACTGTTTTTT.

This clonotype was seen just once. CDR3 DNA: TGTGCCAGCCGAGGGGGGGGGTCATGGCAGTACTTC. Translation gives CASRGGGSWQYF. The chain combines TRBV2 with TRBJ2-7; a weak D match, TRBD2 (7 bases). Germline V gene lookup returns CDR1 SNHLY and CDR2 FYNNEI. The length of the CDR3 is 12 residues. Trimming stripped 8 bases from V and 9 bases from J, with 17 bases between.

The rearrangement links TRBV6-1 to TRBJ2-7; D is unresolved. The CDR3 runs to 11 residues. Trimming pared 6 bases from V and 6 bases from J, leaving 9 bases between. From germline, CDR1 is MNHNS and CDR2 SASEGT. The CDR3 sequence is CASRDVGEQYF. CDR3 DNA: TGTGCCAGCAGAGACGTTGGCGAGCAGTACTTC.

The rearrangement joins TRBV20-1 to TRBJ1-3, with D maybe TRBD1 (5 bases). The CDR3 covers 14 residues. V was clipped by 6 bases and J by 1 base, with 13 bases between them. CDR1 and CDR2 (germline): DFQATT, SNEGSKA (reference sequence). DNA for the CDR3: TGCAGTGCCCTCGAGTGGGGGTCTGGAAACACCATATATTTT. Translated: CSALEWGSGNTIYF.

The sample holds a few counts of this clonotype. The chain joins TRBV11-2 to TRBJ2-1; D is possibly TRBD1 (5 bases). The CDR3 runs 15 residues. Germline V lookup: CDR1 SGHAT, CDR2 FQNNGV. V was cut by 5 bases and J by 0 bases, with 11 bases left in between. The CDR3: CASSPGPGSYNEQFF. CDR3 in DNA: TGTGCCAGCAGCCCAGGGCCCGGCTCCTACAATGAGCAGTTCTTC.

The gene calls are TRBV9 and TRBJ1-3, with D unclear. Trimming removed 4 bases from V and 0 bases from J, with 11 bases in between. Germline assignment: CDR1 SGDLS and CDR2 YYNGEE. This CDR3 has 15 residues. The chain's CDR3 is CASSKDTLSGNTIYF. Here the CDR3 DNA reads TGTGCCAGCAGCAAAGACACCCTCTCTGGAAACACCATATATTTT.

V is TRBV6-2 or TRBV6-3 and J is TRBJ2-3; 9 bases agree with TRBD1. Trimming took 2 bases from V and 6 from J; bases not matched to a gene: 0. The CDR3 is 13 amino acids. Germline lookup yields CDR1 MNHEY and CDR2 SVGEGT. This CDR3 reads CASSYGTGDTQYF. The CDR3 DNA reads TGTGCCAGCAGTTACGGGACAGGGGATACGCAGTATTTT.

The table lists this clonotype with many counts. The chain is built from TRBV5-1 and TRBJ1-2, with TRBD1 matching over 9 bases. Germline V gives CDR1 SGHRS, CDR2 YFSETQ. V shed 0 bases, J shed 3 bases, and the junction held 3 bases outside the gene matches. This CDR3 region has 15 residues. The CDR3 reads CASSLGTGEDYGYTF. In nucleotides, the CDR3 is TGCGCCAGCAGCTTGGGGACAGGGGAAGACTATGGCTACACCTTC.

The table lists this clonotype with many counts. This chain joins TRBV27 and TRBJ2-7; D unclear. Germline V CDR1 and CDR2: MNHEY, SMNVEV (reference sequence). Trimming pared 9 bases from V and 6 bases from J, leaving 12 bases between. The CDR3 is 11 residues long. The CDR3 DNA reads as TGTGCCAGTTTTAAGGGCCTCGAGCAGTACTTC. Its protein is CASFKGLEQYF.